The T cell receptor beta chain described here comes from a study of cytomegalovirus exposure and HLA in healthy donors. Use of 60 Vbeta and 13 Jbeta primers characterized the PCR. Produced via immunoSEQ multiplex PCR; TCRdb's table is partial and in-frame only. There are fewer than 95,000 clones in the sample, with about 4.5% held by the top ten. Comment on this clone: What it binds is unknown.

Germline CDR1 reads SNHLY; CDR2 reads FYNNEI. CDR3 length: 16 amino acids. With 7 bases clipped from V and 7 bases from J, the junction kept 15 bases outside the gene matches. Donors were nominally healthy when sampled, though unrecorded immune exposures were likely. Study-wide findings and caveats: Several of the most significant clusters appeared, in a later analysis, to be linked to common viral pathogens.

The V and J genes are TRBV2 and TRBJ1-4, with 7 bases identical to TRBD1. This clonotype was obtained from a woman aged 40 to 55 in good health and CMV-seropositive. Material for sequencing was PBMCs. CDR3 coding DNA: TGTGCCAGCACTCGGGACAGCCAAAACGTCATTGAAAAACTGTTTTTT. This sequence encodes CASTRDSQNVIEKLFF.